Listed below are T cell receptor beta chains from one sample, sequenced in a study of cytomegalovirus exposure and HLA in healthy donors. Libraries were prepared by immunoSEQ multiplex PCR; TCRdb keeps only in-frame clonotypes and omits some of them. The profile covers 100,000 to 130,000 clones, with approximately 74% appearing a single time and 14% taken by the ten largest. The sequencing sample was made of PBMCs. The receptors were gathered from a woman between 40 and 50 years old in good health and CMV-seropositive. The CDR3 runs from the conserved cysteine through the conserved F or W. The D gene is left open where the match is weak. Expanded clones are given a class, and other clones once, few, many or no size at all.

d_call	cdr3_length	v_call	j_call	clone_size	cdr3_nt	cdr3_aa
.	14	TRBV5-1	TRBJ2-7	.	TGCGCCAGCAGCTTGTCAAGGGACACCTACGAGCAGTACTTC	CASSLSRDTYEQYF
.	14	TRBV30	TRBJ2-7	.	TGTGCCTGGTCCAGGGGGGCCCTAACCTCCGAGCAGTACTTC	CAWSRGALTSEQYF
.	16	TRBV6-5	TRBJ2-2	.	TGTGCCAGCAGTTACTCGGCCCCAACGAACACCGGGGAGCTGTTTTTT	CASSYSAPTNTGELFF
TRBD1	12	TRBV11-2	TRBJ2-7	.	TGTGCCAGCAGCCAGGACAGGGGGGAGCAGTACTTC	CASSQDRGEQYF
.	15	TRBV7-9	TRBJ2-6	few	TGTGCCAGCAGCATACAGGGCTCTGGGGCCAACGTCCTGACTTTC	CASSIQGSGANVLTF
.	14	TRBV5-8	TRBJ1-6	few	TGTGCCAGCAAAGGTCGCCGCGGGAATTCACCCCTCCACTTT	CASKGRRGNSPLHF
TRBD2	14	TRBV6-1	TRBJ2-3	.	TGTGCCAGCAGTCTGAGCGGGGGCGGGGATACGCAGTATTTT	CASSLSGGGDTQYF
.	15	TRBV6-6	TRBJ1-5	.	TGTGCCAGCCATGACAGCTTGAGGAGCAATCAGCCCCAGCATTTT	CASHDSLRSNQPQHF
.	14	TRBV30	TRBJ2-5	.	TGTGCCTGGAGCACCGGGGGACCCAGGGAGACCCAGTACTTC	CAWSTGGPRETQYF
.	14	TRBV5-8	TRBJ1-1	.	TGTGCCAGCAGCCGCCTTACAATGGACACTGAAGCTTTCTTT	CASSRLTMDTEAFF
TRBD2	15	TRBV10-3	TRBJ2-2	.	TGTGCCATCAGAGCGGGGGGGCCGGGTACCGGGGAGCTGTTTTTT	CAIRAGGPGTGELFF
.	13	TRBV2	TRBJ1-2	.	TGTGCCAGCAGTGACAGGGTAAAGGATGGCTACACCTTC	CASSDRVKDGYTF
.	14	TRBV5-1	TRBJ1-4	once	TGCGCCAGCAGCCCCTGGACCGGGGGTGAAAAACTGTTTTTT	CASSPWTGGEKLFF
.	14	TRBV30	TRBJ2-7	.	TGTGCCTGGAGGTGGGCAGACAGCTCCTACGAGCAGTACTTC	CAWRWADSSYEQYF
.	14	TRBV7-8	TRBJ1-1	.	TGTGCCAGCAGCTTAGAACTGGTCAACACTGAAGCTTTCTTT	CASSLELVNTEAFF
TRBD2	14	TRBV29-1	TRBJ2-5	.	TGCAGCGTTGAATTCGGGCTAGCGGGGGGTGAGCAGTACTTC	CSVEFGLAGGEQYF
.	14	TRBV19	TRBJ2-3	.	TGTGCCAGTAGTCTTGAGGGGGTGGAAGATACGCAGTATTTT	CASSLEGVEDTQYF
TRBD1	15	TRBV11-2	TRBJ1-2	.	TGTGCCAGCAGCTTAGATCTGACAGGGATCTATGGCTACACCTTC	CASSLDLTGIYGYTF
TRBD1	14	TRBV27	TRBJ2-5	few	TGTGCCAGCAGTTTTAGGACAGGGCAGGAGACCCAGTACTTC	CASSFRTGQETQYF
.	15	TRBV2	TRBJ1-3	.	TGTGCCAGCAGTGTCCCAGGCTACTCTGGAAACACCATATATTTT	CASSVPGYSGNTIYF
TRBD1	16	TRBV6-6	TRBJ2-7	.	TGTGCCAGCAGTTCCACAGGGGGCCTAAGCTCCTACGAGCAGTACTTC	CASSSTGGLSSYEQYF
.	19	TRBV4-2	TRBJ1-5	few	TGTGCCAGCAGCCAAGATTCCATCTCGGGTTGGAATAACAATCAGCCCCAGCATTTT	CASSQDSISGWNNNQPQHF
TRBD2	16	TRBV27	TRBJ2-7	.	TGTGCCAGCAGCCACGATTTAGCGGGGGGTGGCTACGAGCAGTACTTC	CASSHDLAGGGYEQYF
TRBD1	15	TRBV6-5	TRBJ1-6	.	TGTGCCAGCAGTTACTGGGGGACAGATTCTGGACCCCTCCACTTT	CASSYWGTDSGPLHF
TRBD1	13	TRBV29-1	TRBJ1-1	.	TGCAGCGCCGGGGGGACAGGGGGCTTTGAAGCTTTCTTT	CSAGGTGGFEAFF
.	13	TRBV7-2	TRBJ1-2	few	TGTGCCAGCAGTTCGGACGGGGTCTATGGCTACACCTTC	CASSSDGVYGYTF
.	13	TRBV6-5	TRBJ1-2	.	TGTGCCAGCAGCGCGTTTCAGGGCCATGGCTACACCTTC	CASSAFQGHGYTF
.	14	TRBV5-1	TRBJ1-1	.	TGCGCCAGCAGAACGGATAACAGGGATAAGGAAGCTTTCTTT	CASRTDNRDKEAFF
TRBD2	16	TRBV7-2	TRBJ2-5	.	TGTGCCAGCAGCGCCCAGGGACTAGGAGTCGCAGAGACCCAGTACTTC	CASSAQGLGVAETQYF
TRBD1	16	TRBV5-8	TRBJ2-6	.	TGTGCCAGCAGTTACGGACAGGGTAGTGGGGCCAACGTCCTGACTTTC	CASSYGQGSGANVLTF
.	13	TRBV7-9	TRBJ1-1	.	TGTGCCAGCAGCTTTGACAGGAGAGCTGAAGCTTTCTTT	CASSFDRRAEAFF
.	14	TRBV6-5	TRBJ1-4	.	TGTGCCAGCAGTTTGTCCGGGGCTAATGAAAAACTGTTTTTT	CASSLSGANEKLFF
.	12	TRBV4-1	TRBJ1-2	.	TGCGCCAGCAGCCAAGGAGAGGATGGCTACACCTTC	CASSQGEDGYTF
TRBD1	13	TRBV7-2	TRBJ1-2	.	TGTGCCAGCAGCGAGGGACAGGGGTATGGCTACACCTTC	CASSEGQGYGYTF
TRBD1	15	TRBV9	TRBJ1-1	few	TGTGCCAGCAGCGTTTCCGGGACAGGATACACTGAAGCTTTCTTT	CASSVSGTGYTEAFF
.	14	TRBV5-6	TRBJ2-5	.	TGTGCCAGCAGCTTGAGACAGGGAGGAGAGACCCAGTACTTC	CASSLRQGGETQYF
.	16	TRBV30	TRBJ1-4	.	TGTGCCTGGAATGCTCATTTCGGAGGTACTAATGAAAAACTGTTTTTT	CAWNAHFGGTNEKLFF
.	13	TRBV6-1	TRBJ1-4	.	TGTGCCAGCAGTCCAGTTTTTGGTGAAAAACTGTTTTTT	CASSPVFGEKLFF
.	15	TRBV5-4	TRBJ1-6	.	TGTGCCAGCAGCCGAATTCCGAGGGAGGGTTCACCCCTCCACTTT	CASSRIPREGSPLHF
.	12	TRBV7-2	TRBJ2-7	.	TGTGCCAGCAGCACCCAGGGTTACGAGCAGTACTTC	CASSTQGYEQYF
TRBD1	14	TRBV14	TRBJ2-7	.	TGTGCCAGCAGCCCGGGGACAGACAGCTACGAGCAGTACTTC	CASSPGTDSYEQYF
.	11	TRBV20-1	TRBJ1-1	.	TGCAGTGCTTCAATGAACACTGAAGCTTTCTTT	CSASMNTEAFF
.	14	TRBV13	TRBJ1-2	.	TGTGCCAGCAGCTTAGCGCAGGGGATGGCCGGCTACACCTTC	CASSLAQGMAGYTF
TRBD1	16	TRBV5-4	TRBJ1-1	.	TGTGCCAGCAGCTGGGGGACAGGGGGCACGAACACTGAAGCTTTCTTT	CASSWGTGGTNTEAFF
.	17	TRBV12-5	TRBJ1-1	.	TGTGCTAGTGGTTTGTACTCGGGCCAGGGGCGTAGCACTGAAGCTTTCTTT	CASGLYSGQGRSTEAFF
TRBD2	17	TRBV7-2	TRBJ2-2	.	TGTGCCAGCAGCTTAGTCGCTAGCGGGGGTTACACCGGGGAGCTGTTTTTT	CASSLVASGGYTGELFF
TRBD2	20	TRBV2	TRBJ2-6	.	TGTGCCAGCAGTGTCCCCTCCGGGGGGGTCGTGAGCTCTGGGGCCAACGTCCTGACTTTC	CASSVPSGGVVSSGANVLTF
TRBD1	14	TRBV10-3	TRBJ1-1	.	TGTGCCATCGGCAGGGGGCAGCTGAACACTGAAGCTTTCTTT	CAIGRGQLNTEAFF